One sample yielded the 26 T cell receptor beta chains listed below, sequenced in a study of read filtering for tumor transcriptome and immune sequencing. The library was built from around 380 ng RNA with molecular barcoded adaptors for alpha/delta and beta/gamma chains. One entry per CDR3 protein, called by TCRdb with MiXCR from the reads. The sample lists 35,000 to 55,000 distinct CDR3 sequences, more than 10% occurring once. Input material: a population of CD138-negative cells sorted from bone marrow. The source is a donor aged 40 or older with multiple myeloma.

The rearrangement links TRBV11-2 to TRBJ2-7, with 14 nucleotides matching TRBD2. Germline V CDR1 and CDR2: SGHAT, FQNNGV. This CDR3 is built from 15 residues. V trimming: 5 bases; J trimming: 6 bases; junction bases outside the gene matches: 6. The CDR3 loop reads CASSIRLAGGLEQYF. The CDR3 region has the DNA TGTGCCAGCAGCATCAGACTAGCGGGAGGGCTCGAGCAGTACTTC.

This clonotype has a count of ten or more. In DNA form, the CDR3 reads TGCAGTGCTCAACGCATTCCGGCGGGGTACGAGCAGTACTTC. Its protein product is CSAQRIPAGYEQYF. The V call is TRBV20-1, the J call TRBJ2-7, with D possibly being TRBD2 (6 bases). V was shortened by 5 bases and J by 4 bases, with 18 bases between the two germline ends. Germline CDR1 reads DFQATT; CDR2 reads SNEGSKA (reference sequence). This CDR3 comprises 14 residues.

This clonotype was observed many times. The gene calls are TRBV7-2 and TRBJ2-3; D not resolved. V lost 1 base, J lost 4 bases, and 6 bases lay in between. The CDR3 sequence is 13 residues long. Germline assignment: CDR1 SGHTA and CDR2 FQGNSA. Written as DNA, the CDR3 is TGTGCCAGCAGCTTAGGTGGCGCAGATACGCAGTATTTT. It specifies CASSLGGADTQYF.

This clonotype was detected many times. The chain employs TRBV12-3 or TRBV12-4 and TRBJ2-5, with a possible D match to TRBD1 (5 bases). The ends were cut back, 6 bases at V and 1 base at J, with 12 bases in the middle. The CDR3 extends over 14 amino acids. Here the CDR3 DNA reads TGTGCCAGCAGCCTAGGGGTAGTCCAAGAGACCCAGTACTTC. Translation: CASSLGVVQETQYF.

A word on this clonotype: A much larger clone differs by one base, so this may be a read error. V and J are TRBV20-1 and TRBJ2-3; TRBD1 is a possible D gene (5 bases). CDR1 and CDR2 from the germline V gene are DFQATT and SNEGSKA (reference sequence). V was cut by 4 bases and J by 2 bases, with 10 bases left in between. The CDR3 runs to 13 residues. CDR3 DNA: TGCAGTGCTACAGGGTGGAACACAGATACGCAGTATTTT. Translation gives CSATGWNTDTQYF.

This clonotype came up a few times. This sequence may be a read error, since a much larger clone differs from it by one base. The CDR3 region is CASSSTRHNQPQHF. CDR3 coding DNA: TGTGCCAGCAGTTCTACGCGGCACAATCAGCCCCAGCATTTT. This chain joins TRBV12-3 or TRBV12-4 and TRBJ1-5; D is undetermined. Trimming stripped 4 bases from V and 3 bases from J, with 10 bases between. The CDR3 consists of 14 residues.

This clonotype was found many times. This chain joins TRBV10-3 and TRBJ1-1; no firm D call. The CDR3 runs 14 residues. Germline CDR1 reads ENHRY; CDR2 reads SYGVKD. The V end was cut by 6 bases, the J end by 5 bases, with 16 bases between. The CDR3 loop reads CAISQDVRATEAFF. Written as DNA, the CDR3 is TGTGCCATCAGCCAGGACGTGAGAGCGACTGAAGCTTTCTTT.

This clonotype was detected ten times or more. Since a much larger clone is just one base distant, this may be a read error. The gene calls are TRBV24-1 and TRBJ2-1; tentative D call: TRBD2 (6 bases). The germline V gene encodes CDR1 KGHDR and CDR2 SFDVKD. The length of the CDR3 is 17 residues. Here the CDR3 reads CATSDSFGGTLRNGQFF. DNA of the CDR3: TGTGCCACCAGTGATTCATTCGGCGGGACCTTGCGGAATGGGCAGTTCTTC.

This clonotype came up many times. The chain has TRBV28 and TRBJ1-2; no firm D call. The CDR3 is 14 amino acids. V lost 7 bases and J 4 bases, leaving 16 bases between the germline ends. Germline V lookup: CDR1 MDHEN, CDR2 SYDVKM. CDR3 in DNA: TGTGCCAGCACTGATAATGGCGGATCCTATGGCTACACCTTC. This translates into CASTDNGGSYGYTF.

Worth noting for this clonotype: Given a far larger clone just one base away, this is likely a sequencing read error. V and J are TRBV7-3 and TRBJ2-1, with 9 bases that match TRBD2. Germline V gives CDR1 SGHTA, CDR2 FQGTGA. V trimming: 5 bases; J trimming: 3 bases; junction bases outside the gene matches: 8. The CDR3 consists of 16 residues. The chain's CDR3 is CASSPAGGSFYNEQFF. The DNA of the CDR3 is TGTGCCAGCAGCCCAGCGGGAGGCAGCTTCTACAATGAGCAGTTCTTC. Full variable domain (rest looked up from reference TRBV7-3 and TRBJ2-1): GAGVSQTPSNKVTEKGKYVELRCDPISGHTALYWYRQSLGQGPEFLIYFQGTGAADDSGLPNDRFFAVRPEGSVSTLKIQRTERGDSAVYLCASSPAGGSFYNEQFFGPGTRLTVL.

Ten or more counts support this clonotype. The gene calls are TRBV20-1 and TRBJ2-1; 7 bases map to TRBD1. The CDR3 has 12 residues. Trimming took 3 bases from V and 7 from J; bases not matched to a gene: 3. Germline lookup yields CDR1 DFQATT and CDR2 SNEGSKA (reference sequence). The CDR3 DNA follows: TGCAGTGCTAGGACAGGGTCAAATGAGCAGTTCTTC. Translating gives CSARTGSNEQFF.

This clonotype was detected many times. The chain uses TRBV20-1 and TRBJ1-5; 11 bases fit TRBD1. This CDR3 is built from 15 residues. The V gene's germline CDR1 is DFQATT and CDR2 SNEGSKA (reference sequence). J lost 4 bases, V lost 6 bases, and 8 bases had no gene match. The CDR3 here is CSAAPRDRGNQPQHF. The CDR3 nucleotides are TGCAGTGCGGCACCTAGGGACAGGGGGAATCAGCCCCAGCATTTT.

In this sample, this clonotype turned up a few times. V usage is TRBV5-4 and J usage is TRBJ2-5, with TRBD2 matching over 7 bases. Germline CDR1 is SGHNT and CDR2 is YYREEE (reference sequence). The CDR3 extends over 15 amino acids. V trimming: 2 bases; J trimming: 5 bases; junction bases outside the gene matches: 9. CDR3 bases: TGTGCCAGCAGCTTCGGGACTACAAGCGTCGAGACCCAGTACTTC. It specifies CASSFGTTSVETQYF.

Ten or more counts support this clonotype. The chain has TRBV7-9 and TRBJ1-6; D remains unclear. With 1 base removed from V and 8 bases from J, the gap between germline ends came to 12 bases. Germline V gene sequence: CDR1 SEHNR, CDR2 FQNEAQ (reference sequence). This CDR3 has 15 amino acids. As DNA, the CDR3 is TGTGCCAGCAGCTTAGGGTCCTCTTTCGATTCACCCCTCCACTTT. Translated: CASSLGSSFDSPLHF. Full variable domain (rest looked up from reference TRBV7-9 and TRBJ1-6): DTGVSQNPRHKITKRGQNVTFRCDPISEHNRLYWYRQTLGQGPEFLTYFQNEAQLEKSRLLSDRFSAERPKGSFSTLEIQRTEQGDSAMYLCASSLGSSFDSPLHFGNGTRLTVT.

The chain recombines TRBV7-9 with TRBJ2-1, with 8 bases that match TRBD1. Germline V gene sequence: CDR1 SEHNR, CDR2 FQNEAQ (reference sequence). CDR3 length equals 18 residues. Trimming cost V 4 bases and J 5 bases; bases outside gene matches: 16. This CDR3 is CASSSKTKTGDRDNEQFF. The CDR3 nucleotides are TGTGCCAGCAGCTCGAAGACGAAGACAGGGGATCGAGACAATGAGCAGTTCTTC.

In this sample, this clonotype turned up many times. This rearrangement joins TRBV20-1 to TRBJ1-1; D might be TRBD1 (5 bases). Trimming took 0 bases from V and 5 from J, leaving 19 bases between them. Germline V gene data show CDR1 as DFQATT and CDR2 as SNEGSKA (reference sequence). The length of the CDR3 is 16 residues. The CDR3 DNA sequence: TGCAGTGCTAGAGATCACCTGGACGGGGGTGGGACTGAAGCTTTCTTT. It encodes CSARDHLDGGGTEAFF.

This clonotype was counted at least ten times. The CDR3 DNA follows: TGTGCCAGCAGCTCCGGGGGCGGGGTGAAGCAGTTCTTC. Residues: CASSSGGGVKQFF. The chain has TRBV11-2 and TRBJ2-1; TRBD1 or TRBD2 may be the D gene (6 bases each). The V and J ends lost 4 bases and 11 bases respectively, with 15 bases between them. The V gene's germline CDR1 is SGHAT and CDR2 FQNNGV. The CDR3 consists of 13 residues.

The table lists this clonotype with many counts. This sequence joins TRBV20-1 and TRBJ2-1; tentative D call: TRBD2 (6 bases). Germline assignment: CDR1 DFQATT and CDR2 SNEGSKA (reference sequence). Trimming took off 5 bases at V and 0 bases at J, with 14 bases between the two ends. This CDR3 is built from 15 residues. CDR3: CSAGRRGTSYNEQFF. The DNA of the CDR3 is TGCAGTGCTGGTCGACGCGGGACCTCCTACAATGAGCAGTTCTTC.

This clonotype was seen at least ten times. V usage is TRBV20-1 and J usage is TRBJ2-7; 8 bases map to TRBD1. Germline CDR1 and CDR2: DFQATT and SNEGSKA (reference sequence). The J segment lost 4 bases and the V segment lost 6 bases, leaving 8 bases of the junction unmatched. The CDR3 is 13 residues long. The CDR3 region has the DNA TGCAGTGCAGCAGACAGGGGCCATTACGAGCAGTACTTC. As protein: CSAADRGHYEQYF.

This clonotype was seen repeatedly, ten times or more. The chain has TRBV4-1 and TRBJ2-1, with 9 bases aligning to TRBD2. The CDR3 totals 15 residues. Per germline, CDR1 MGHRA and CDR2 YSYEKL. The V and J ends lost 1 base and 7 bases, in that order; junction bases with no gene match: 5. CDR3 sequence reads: CASSQAGLARNEQFF. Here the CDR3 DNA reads TGCGCCAGCAGCCAAGCAGGACTAGCGAGGAATGAGCAGTTCTTC.

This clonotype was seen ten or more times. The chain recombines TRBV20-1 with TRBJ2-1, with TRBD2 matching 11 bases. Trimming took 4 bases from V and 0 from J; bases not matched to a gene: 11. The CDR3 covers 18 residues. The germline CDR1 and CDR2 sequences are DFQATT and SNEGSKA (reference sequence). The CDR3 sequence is CSANLAGGPLSSYNEQFF. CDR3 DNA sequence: TGCAGTGCTAACCTAGCGGGAGGCCCACTCAGCTCCTACAATGAGCAGTTCTTC.

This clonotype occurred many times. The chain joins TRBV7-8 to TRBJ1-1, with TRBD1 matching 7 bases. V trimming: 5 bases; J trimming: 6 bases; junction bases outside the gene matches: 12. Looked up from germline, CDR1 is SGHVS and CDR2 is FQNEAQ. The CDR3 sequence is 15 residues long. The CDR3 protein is CASSHNDRVIPEAFF. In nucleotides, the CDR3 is TGTGCCAGCAGCCACAACGACAGGGTTATTCCTGAAGCTTTCTTT.

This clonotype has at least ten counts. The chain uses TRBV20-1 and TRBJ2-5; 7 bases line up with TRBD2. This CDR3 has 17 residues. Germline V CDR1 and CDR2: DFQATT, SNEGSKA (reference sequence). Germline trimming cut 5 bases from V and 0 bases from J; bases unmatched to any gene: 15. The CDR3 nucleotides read TGCAGTGCTCCCCTCGGCGGGAGCAATTGGTACCAAGAGACCCAGTACTTC. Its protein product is CSAPLGGSNWYQETQYF.

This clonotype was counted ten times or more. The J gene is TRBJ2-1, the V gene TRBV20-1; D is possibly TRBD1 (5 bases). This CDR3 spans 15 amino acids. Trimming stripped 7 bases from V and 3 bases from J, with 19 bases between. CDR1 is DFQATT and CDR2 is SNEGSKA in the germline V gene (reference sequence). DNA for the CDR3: TGCAGTGTTTTTCTACCTGGGGCCCTCTACAATGAGCAGTTCTTC. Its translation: CSVFLPGALYNEQFF.

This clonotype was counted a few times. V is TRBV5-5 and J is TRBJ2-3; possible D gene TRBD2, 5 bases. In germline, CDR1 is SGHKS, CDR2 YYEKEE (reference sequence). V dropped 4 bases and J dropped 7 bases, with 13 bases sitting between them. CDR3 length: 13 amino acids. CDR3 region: CASSAGSGNTQYF. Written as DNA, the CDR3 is TGTGCCAGCAGCGCGGGCTCGGGAAATACGCAGTATTTT.

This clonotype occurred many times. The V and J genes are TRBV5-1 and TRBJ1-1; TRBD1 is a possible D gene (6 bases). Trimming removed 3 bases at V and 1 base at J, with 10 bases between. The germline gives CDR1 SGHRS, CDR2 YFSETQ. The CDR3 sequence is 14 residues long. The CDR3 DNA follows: TGCGCCAGCAGCTGGGGGACATCGAACACTGAAGCTTTCTTT. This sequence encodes CASSWGTSNTEAFF.